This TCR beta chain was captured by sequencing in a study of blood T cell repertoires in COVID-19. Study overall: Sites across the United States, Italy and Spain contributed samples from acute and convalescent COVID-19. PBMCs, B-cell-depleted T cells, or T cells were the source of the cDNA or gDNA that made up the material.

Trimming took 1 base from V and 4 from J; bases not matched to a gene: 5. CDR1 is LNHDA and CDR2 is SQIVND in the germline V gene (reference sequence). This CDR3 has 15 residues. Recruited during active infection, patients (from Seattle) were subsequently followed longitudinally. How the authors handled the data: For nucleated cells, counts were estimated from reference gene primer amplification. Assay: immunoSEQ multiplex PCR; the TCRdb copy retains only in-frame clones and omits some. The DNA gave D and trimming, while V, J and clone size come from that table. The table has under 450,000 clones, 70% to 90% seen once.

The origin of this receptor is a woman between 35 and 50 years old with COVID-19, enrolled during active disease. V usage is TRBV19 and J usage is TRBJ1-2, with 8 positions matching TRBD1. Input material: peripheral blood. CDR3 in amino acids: CASSIADREGYGYTF. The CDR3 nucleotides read TGTGCCAGTAGTATAGCGGACAGGGAAGGCTATGGCTACACCTTC.